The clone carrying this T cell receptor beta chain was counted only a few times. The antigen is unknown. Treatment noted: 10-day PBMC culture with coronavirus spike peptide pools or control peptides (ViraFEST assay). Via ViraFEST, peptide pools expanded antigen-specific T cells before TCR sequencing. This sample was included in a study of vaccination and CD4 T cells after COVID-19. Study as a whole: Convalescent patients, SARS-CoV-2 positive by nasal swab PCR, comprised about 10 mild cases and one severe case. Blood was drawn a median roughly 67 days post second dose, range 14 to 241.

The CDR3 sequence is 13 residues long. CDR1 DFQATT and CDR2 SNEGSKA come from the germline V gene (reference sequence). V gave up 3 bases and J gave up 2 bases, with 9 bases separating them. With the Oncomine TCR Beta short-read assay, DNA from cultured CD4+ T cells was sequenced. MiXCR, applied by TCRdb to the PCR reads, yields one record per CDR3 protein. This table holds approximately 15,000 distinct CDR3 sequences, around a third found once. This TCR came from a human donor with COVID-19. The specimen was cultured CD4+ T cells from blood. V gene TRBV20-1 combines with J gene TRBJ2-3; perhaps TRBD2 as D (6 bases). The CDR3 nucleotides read TGCAGTGCTAGCCGGGACTTCACAGATACGCAGTATTTT. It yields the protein CSASRDFTDTQYF.